Below, 6 T cell receptor beta chains from the same sample are listed, as sequenced in a study of spatial heterogeneity in lung cancer. The time point is: sample taken at primary tumor resection. Without sorting, whole RNA was sequenced from tumor, nontumor lung or frozen PBMC. TCRdb reprocessed the 5' RACE reads via MiXCR and lists one record per CDR3 protein. The sample holds about 82,000 distinct CDR3 sequences, around an eighth seen once. This material consisted of PBMCs, taken at surgery. These receptors all come from a male donor with early-stage non-small cell lung cancer.

In this sample, this clonotype turned up a few times. This rearrangement joins TRBV7-3 to TRBJ2-5; 7 bases are shared with TRBD1. The CDR3 runs to 15 residues. Trimming took 1 base from V and 4 from J; bases not matched to a gene: 6. In germline, CDR1 is SGHTA, CDR2 FQGTGA. CDR3 coding DNA: TGTGCCAGCAGCTTAAGTAGGGGGCCCCCAGAGACCCAGTACTTC. Its protein is CASSLSRGPPETQYF.

This clonotype has just a few counts. The V and J genes are TRBV20-1 and TRBJ2-1; D is perhaps TRBD2 (6 bases). This CDR3 contains 14 residues. Germline V gene data show CDR1 as DFQATT and CDR2 as SNEGSKA (reference sequence). The V end was cut by 8 bases, the J end by 6 bases, with 20 bases between. The CDR3 region has the DNA TGCAGTATAACGGGGTGGGAGGCACGCAATGAGCAGTTCTTC. Encoded protein: CSITGWEARNEQFF.

The rearrangement joins TRBV24-1 to TRBJ2-5, with TRBD2 identical over 16 bases. The CDR3 loop spans 19 amino acids. Germline V gives CDR1 KGHDR, CDR2 SFDVKD. The ends lost 3 bases at V and 1 base at J; junction bases unmatched: 7. The CDR3 region is CATSDPPGTSGGVQETQYF. CDR3 nucleotide sequence: TGTGCCACCAGTGATCCTCCCGGGACTAGCGGGGGGGTCCAAGAGACCCAGTACTTC.

This clonotype was observed a handful of times. The chain recombines TRBV11-2 with TRBJ1-4; D gene uncertain. This CDR3 is built from 18 residues. V was trimmed by 5 bases and J by 6 bases, leaving 25 bases between them. Germline V lookup: CDR1 SGHAT, CDR2 FQNNGV. The CDR3 region is CASSLEGGAAGRHEKLFF. The CDR3 nucleotides are TGTGCCAGCAGCCTGGAGGGCGGTGCGGCTGGGAGACATGAAAAACTGTTTTTT.

V usage is TRBV5-1 and J usage is TRBJ2-1; the match to TRBD1 covers 8 bases. After removal of 2 bases from V and 4 bases from J, the junction contained 2 bases not matched to a gene. Germline lookup yields CDR1 SGHRS and CDR2 YFSETQ. This CDR3 is built from 14 residues. The CDR3 DNA follows: TGCGCCAGCAGCTTCCGACAGGGGTACAATGAGCAGTTCTTC. Its protein is CASSFRQGYNEQFF.

The V and J genes are TRBV7-2 and TRBJ2-2; D perhaps matches TRBD2 (6 bases). The germline V gene has CDR1 SGHTA and CDR2 FQGNSA. The CDR3 sequence is 14 residues long. V was pared by 5 bases and J by 5 bases, with 12 bases between. The CDR3 DNA sequence: TGTGCCAGCAGCCCGGGACTTTCTACCGGGGAGCTGTTTTTT. The encoded protein is CASSPGLSTGELFF.